Listed below are T cell receptor beta chains from one sample, sequenced in a study of blood T cell repertoires in COVID-19. Sequencing used immunoSEQ multiplex PCR; TCRdb keeps in-frame clones, though not all of them. The sample shows some 130,000 clones, approximately 84% of them seen only once. Sequenced sample: peripheral blood. All receptors come from a woman under 40 who had recovered from COVID-19. The CDR3 runs from the conserved cysteine through the conserved F or W. The order of the fields is V gene, clone size, J gene, D gene, CDR3 DNA, CDR3 protein. The D gene is left open where the match is weak. Part of the rows lack a size; the others show once, few, many or a class for expanded clones.

v_call: TRBV7-9; clone_size: .; j_call: TRBJ1-1; d_call: .; cdr3_nt: TGTGCCAGCAGCTTTGAGACAACAAACACTGAAGCTTTCTTT; cdr3_aa: CASSFETTNTEAFF
v_call: TRBV2; clone_size: .; j_call: TRBJ1-5; d_call: .; cdr3_nt: TGTGCCAGCAGGGGGGGGCAGGAACCCGGTCAGCCCCAGCATTTT; cdr3_aa: CASRGGQEPGQPQHF
v_call: TRBV3-1/TRBV3-2; clone_size: once; j_call: TRBJ1-2; d_call: .; cdr3_nt: TGTGCCAGCAGCCAGGACACCTTCTATGGCTACACCTTC; cdr3_aa: CASSQDTFYGYTF
v_call: TRBV6-5; clone_size: .; j_call: TRBJ2-5; d_call: TRBD2; cdr3_nt: TGTGCCAGCCGGGGGGGAGAAGAGACCCAGTACTTC; cdr3_aa: CASRGGEETQYF
v_call: TRBV4-2; clone_size: .; j_call: TRBJ1-2; d_call: .; cdr3_nt: TGTGCCAGCAGCCTCGGGAGGGGCCTGAATGGCTACACCTTC; cdr3_aa: CASSLGRGLNGYTF
v_call: TRBV5-4; clone_size: .; j_call: TRBJ2-1; d_call: TRBD2; cdr3_nt: TGTGCCAGCAGCTTGGCGGGGGGTGGTTCCTACAATGAGCAGTTCTTC; cdr3_aa: CASSLAGGGSYNEQFF
v_call: TRBV10-3; clone_size: .; j_call: TRBJ1-1; d_call: TRBD1; cdr3_nt: TGTGCCATCAGCGGACAGGGGGCGAATGAAGCTTTCTTT; cdr3_aa: CAISGQGANEAFF
v_call: TRBV24-1; clone_size: .; j_call: TRBJ1-4; d_call: .; cdr3_nt: TGTGCCATCACTCAGGGGAACCCCTCGGCTAATGAAAAACTGTTTTTT; cdr3_aa: CAITQGNPSANEKLFF
v_call: TRBV4-1; clone_size: few; j_call: TRBJ2-7; d_call: .; cdr3_nt: TGCGCCAGCAGCCAAGACCTAACCGGGGTAGAGAGCTACGAGCAGTACTTC; cdr3_aa: CASSQDLTGVESYEQYF
v_call: TRBV2; clone_size: once; j_call: TRBJ1-5; d_call: .; cdr3_nt: TGTGCCAGCAGTGCCGGGGATCAACAGCCCCAGCATTTT; cdr3_aa: CASSAGDQQPQHF
v_call: TRBV5-1; clone_size: .; j_call: TRBJ1-2; d_call: TRBD1; cdr3_nt: TGCGCCAGCAGCTGGGAGACAGGGAGTGATGGCTACACCTTC; cdr3_aa: CASSWETGSDGYTF
v_call: TRBV27; clone_size: .; j_call: TRBJ2-2; d_call: TRBD2; cdr3_nt: TGTGCCAGCCGCCCGACTAGCGGGAGGGTCATATACACCGGGGAGCTGTTTTTT; cdr3_aa: CASRPTSGRVIYTGELFF
v_call: TRBV6-5; clone_size: .; j_call: TRBJ2-7; d_call: .; cdr3_nt: TGTGCCAGCAGTTACGGTCAGGGGACGGTATTC; cdr3_aa: CASSYGQGTVF
v_call: TRBV11-2; clone_size: many; j_call: TRBJ2-3; d_call: TRBD2; cdr3_nt: TGTGCCAGCAGCTTAGTCGGCGGGAGCCCATCCGATACGCAGTATTTT; cdr3_aa: CASSLVGGSPSDTQYF
v_call: TRBV11-3; clone_size: once; j_call: TRBJ1-1; d_call: .; cdr3_nt: TGTGCCAGCAGCAGCGGGGGAAAGCCGAACACTGAAGCTTTCTTT; cdr3_aa: CASSSGGKPNTEAFF
v_call: TRBV29-1; clone_size: .; j_call: TRBJ1-4; d_call: TRBD1; cdr3_nt: TGCAGCGTCGCGGTACAGGGGAGGGAAAAACTGTTTTTT; cdr3_aa: CSVAVQGREKLFF
v_call: TRBV6-1; clone_size: .; j_call: TRBJ1-1; d_call: .; cdr3_nt: TGTGCCAGCAGTGAAGACAGGGTGAACACTGAAGCTTTCTTT; cdr3_aa: CASSEDRVNTEAFF
v_call: TRBV18; clone_size: .; j_call: TRBJ2-1; d_call: TRBD2; cdr3_nt: TGTGCCAGCTCACCTCTACTAGCGGGATCCTACAATGAGCAGTTCTTC; cdr3_aa: CASSPLLAGSYNEQFF
v_call: TRBV7-8; clone_size: .; j_call: TRBJ1-4; d_call: .; cdr3_nt: TGTGCCAGCATCGAAGACAGGACAAATGAAAAACTGTTTTTT; cdr3_aa: CASIEDRTNEKLFF
v_call: TRBV7-2; clone_size: .; j_call: TRBJ2-2; d_call: TRBD1; cdr3_nt: TGTGCCAGCAGCTTAGATTCCCGGACAGGTGGGGAGCTGTTTTTT; cdr3_aa: CASSLDSRTGGELFF
v_call: TRBV2; clone_size: .; j_call: TRBJ2-5; d_call: .; cdr3_nt: TGTGCCAGCAGATCCTCGGGCGGGATAACTCAGACCCAGTACTTC; cdr3_aa: CASRSSGGITQTQYF
v_call: TRBV3-1/TRBV3-2; clone_size: .; j_call: TRBJ1-1; d_call: .; cdr3_nt: TGTGCCAGCAGCCAAGAAGCAGGGGCCCTCACTGAAGCTTTCTTT; cdr3_aa: CASSQEAGALTEAFF
v_call: TRBV19; clone_size: .; j_call: TRBJ1-2; d_call: .; cdr3_nt: TGTGCCAGTAGTATTGACATGGAGGGCTATGGCTACACCTTC; cdr3_aa: CASSIDMEGYGYTF
v_call: TRBV5-1; clone_size: once; j_call: TRBJ2-7; d_call: TRBD2; cdr3_nt: TGCGCCAGCAGTTATCTAGCGGGAATTTACGAGCAGTACTTC; cdr3_aa: CASSYLAGIYEQYF
v_call: TRBV2; clone_size: .; j_call: TRBJ2-2; d_call: .; cdr3_nt: TGTGCCAGCAGTGAAGAGGGAGCAACCACCGGGGAGCTGTTTTTT; cdr3_aa: CASSEEGATTGELFF
v_call: TRBV6-5; clone_size: .; j_call: TRBJ1-1; d_call: .; cdr3_nt: TGTGCCAGCTCTAGGGGGGGCAACACTGAAGCTTTCTTT; cdr3_aa: CASSRGGNTEAFF
v_call: TRBV24-1; clone_size: .; j_call: TRBJ2-3; d_call: .; cdr3_nt: TGTGCCACCAGTGATAAACCAGGAGGGACGCAGTATTTT; cdr3_aa: CATSDKPGGTQYF